A few counts support the clone carrying this T cell receptor (beta chain). Its antigen is as yet unknown. This specimen belongs to a study of T cells after yellow fever vaccination. Study-wide findings and caveats: Some clonotypes were seen in both the CD4 and the CD8 compartments. These made up a small share and likely arose from convergent recombination.

5'RACE template switching produced TCR cDNA carrying a universal primer site and UMIs. TCRdb fed the 5' RACE reads into MiXCR, producing one record per CDR3 protein. Of about 260,000 distinct CDR3 sequences in the sample, around 13% are singletons; the top ten hold about 0.51%. Germline V gene sequence: CDR1 SGHRS, CDR2 YFSETQ. V trimming: 4 bases; J trimming: 5 bases; junction bases outside the gene matches: 2. This CDR3 is 13 amino acids long. The chain couples TRBV5-1 to TRBJ1-1, with 10 bases identical to TRBD1. The specimen comprised CD4+ T cells sorted from PBMCs, sampled 45 days after the yellow fever booster vaccination. The TCR originated in a man between 25 and 39 years old who received the YFV17D yellow fever vaccine. The CDR3 sequence: CASSAGQGTEAFF. CDR3 bases: TGCGCCAGCAGCGCGGGACAGGGGACTGAAGCTTTCTTT.